This is a list of T cell receptor beta chains from one sample in a study of spatial heterogeneity in lung cancer. TCRdb itself ran the 5' RACE reads through MiXCR, one entry per CDR3 protein. The sample has more than 2,000 distinct CDR3 sequences, about 19% seen once; the top ten hold 35% to 55%. Sequenced here: PBMCs, sampled at surgery. These receptors were taken from a male donor with early-stage non-small cell lung cancer. The CDR3 runs from the conserved cysteine through the conserved F or W. The order of the fields is clone size, V gene, D gene, J gene, CDR3 DNA, CDR3 protein. D genes are given only for firm matches. Clone size appears in some rows only: once, few, many, or a class for an expanded clone.

-	TRBV7-2	-	TRBJ2-2	TGTGCCAGCACTCCCCGGCCCACGAACACCGGGGAGCTGTTTTTT	CASTPRPTNTGELFF
medium-sized	TRBV7-9	-	TRBJ2-7	TGTGCCAGCAGCATGACCGGGCCCGGTCGGGACGAGCAGTACTTC	CASSMTGPGRDEQYF
few	TRBV5-1	-	TRBJ2-7	TGCGCCAGCAGCTTGGTTTCTTCCCACGAGCAGTACTTC	CASSLVSSHEQYF
few	TRBV6-5	-	TRBJ1-1	TGTGCCAGCAGTTTTAAGTTCGAAGCTTTCTTT	CASSFKFEAFF
medium-sized	TRBV11-2	-	TRBJ2-7	TGTGCCAGCAGCCGTAGCAGCTACGAGCAGTACTTC	CASSRSSYEQYF
-	TRBV29-1	-	TRBJ2-7	TGCAGCGTACTAAGCCACGAGCAGTACTTC	CSVLSHEQYF
medium-sized	TRBV6-1	-	TRBJ2-1	TGTGCCACCACCCGCGAGGCGGGGGCGTGGCGCGAGCAGTTCTTC	CATTREAGAWREQFF
medium-sized	TRBV6-5	-	TRBJ2-1	TGTGCCAGCAGCCCCGGACTAGAGGGGGGTGAGCAGTTCTTC	CASSPGLEGGEQFF
-	TRBV7-2	-	TRBJ2-7	TGTGCCAGCAACCCCGGGACAAATCCCTACGAGCAGTACTTC	CASNPGTNPYEQYF
many	TRBV7-9	TRBD1	TRBJ1-6	TGTGCCAGCAGCTCTACCTTCGGGACAGGGTTGAATAATTCACCCCTCCACTTT	CASSSTFGTGLNNSPLHF
-	TRBV20-1	TRBD1	TRBJ2-1	TGCAGTAAGGACAGGGGTAGTCACAATGAGCAGTTCTTC	CSKDRGSHNEQFF
many	TRBV10-1	-	TRBJ1-1	TGCGCCAGCAGTGGGTGGAGGTGGACTTGGAACCCCTTGGAAGCTTTCTTT	CASSGWRWTWNPLEAFF
large	TRBV28	-	TRBJ1-5	TGTGCCAGCAGGCCCGATGGCCCCGGGGGGCCCCAGCATTTT	CASRPDGPGGPQHF
once	TRBV29-1	-	TRBJ1-1	TGCAGCGTTGAGGAGACAGAGAACACTGAAGCTTTCTTT	CSVEETENTEAFF
few	TRBV5-4	-	TRBJ2-3	TGTGCCAGCAGCACTGGGACCACTAAACTCACAGATACGCAGTATTTT	CASSTGTTKLTDTQYF
medium-sized	TRBV7-9	-	TRBJ2-7	TGTGCCAGCAGCTTAGAGAGTTACGAGCAGTACTTC	CASSLESYEQYF
many	TRBV7-2	-	TRBJ2-6	TGTGCCAGCAGTCTTGGGGCCAACGTCCTGACTTTC	CASSLGANVLTF
medium-sized	TRBV7-6	TRBD2	TRBJ2-7	TGTGCCAGCAGCTTAGGGACTAGCGGGGGGTCTTACGAGCAGTACTTC	CASSLGTSGGSYEQYF
medium-sized	TRBV3-1	-	TRBJ2-3	TGTGCCAGCAGCCCGGGATCCGCTAGCACAGATACGCAGTATTTT	CASSPGSASTDTQYF
-	TRBV7-9	TRBD1	TRBJ2-1	TGTGCCAGCAGCTCCACAGGGGATTCGGGCAATGAGCAGTTCTTC	CASSSTGDSGNEQFF
-	TRBV6-5	-	TRBJ2-2	TGTGCCAGCAGTTCCTTCGGGACGGCTACTACCGGGGAGCTGTTTTTT	CASSSFGTATTGELFF
-	TRBV24-1	-	TRBJ2-1	TGTGCCACCAGTGATTTAAGGGGCCAGCAGTTCTTC	CATSDLRGQQFF
medium-sized	TRBV28	-	TRBJ1-6	TGTGCCAGCAGTTTTGGACACTCCTATAATTCACCCCTCCACTTT	CASSFGHSYNSPLHF
many	TRBV6-1	TRBD2	TRBJ2-7	TGTGCCAGCTCTGGGACTAGCGGCGTCAAGGAGTACTTC	CASSGTSGVKEYF
large	TRBV24-1	-	TRBJ1-5	TGTGCCACCAGTGATTTATTGGGGCAGCCCCAGCATTTT	CATSDLLGQPQHF
large	TRBV4-3	TRBD1	TRBJ1-6	TGCGCCAGCAGCCCCGGGACAGGGAATAATTCACCCCTCCACTTT	CASSPGTGNNSPLHF
-	TRBV20-1	-	TRBJ2-5	TGCAGTGCTAGCGGCTCCGGGGAGACCCAGTACTTC	CSASGSGETQYF
medium-sized	TRBV5-1	TRBD1	TRBJ1-5	TGCGCCAGCAGCGAGACACAGGGGGGGCCCCAGCATTTT	CASSETQGGPQHF
medium-sized	TRBV5-4	-	TRBJ1-2	TGTGCCAGCAGTGCGGAGCGCTATGGCTACACCTTC	CASSAERYGYTF
-	TRBV29-1	-	TRBJ2-7	TGCGTTGTTGGCGTGCACTACGAGCAGTACTTC	CVVGVHYEQYF
medium-sized	TRBV7-2	TRBD2	TRBJ2-5	TGTGCCAGCAGCCTAGCGGGGTACCAAGAGACCCAGTACTTC	CASSLAGYQETQYF
medium-sized	TRBV2	TRBD1	TRBJ2-2	TGTGCCAGCAGCCACAAATGGGCAGGGGGCGCAGGGGAGACCGGGGAGCTGTTTTTT	CASSHKWAGGAGETGELFF
medium-sized	TRBV4-1	-	TRBJ1-5	TGCGCCAGCAGCCAAGTCTTCGAGGAAATGAGCAATCAGCCCCAGCATTTT	CASSQVFEEMSNQPQHF
medium-sized	TRBV27	-	TRBJ2-3	TGTGCCAGCAGTTTAAGGTGGCCAGGGGAAGATACGCAGTATTTT	CASSLRWPGEDTQYF
many	TRBV11-3	-	TRBJ2-1	TGTGCCAGCAGCTTAGACGCTCATAATGAGCAGTTCTTC	CASSLDAHNEQFF
many	TRBV28	-	TRBJ1-1	TGTGCCAGCAGTTTAGCTGGGCACACTGAAGCTTTCTTT	CASSLAGHTEAFF
medium-sized	TRBV3-1	-	TRBJ1-2	TGTGCCAGCAGCCGGGAAACCTTATATGGCTACACCTTC	CASSRETLYGYTF
-	TRBV7-2	TRBD1	TRBJ2-3	TGTGCCAGGGGGGACAGTAGCACAGATACGCAGTATTTT	CARGDSSTDTQYF
large	TRBV7-6	-	TRBJ2-2	TGTGCCAGCGGCTTTGGCGGGGAGCTGTTTTTT	CASGFGGELFF
many	TRBV6-6	TRBD1	TRBJ2-2	TGTGCCAGCGGCGGAACAGGGGGAGAAGACGAGAACACCGGGGAGCTGTTTTTT	CASGGTGGEDENTGELFF
-	TRBV12-3/TRBV12-4	-	TRBJ2-2	TGTGCCAGCAGCTCCAGGGAGACCGGGGAGCTGTTTTTT	CASSSRETGELFF
few	TRBV3-1	-	TRBJ2-3	TGTGCCAGCAGCCAAGAGGTACAGGATACGCAGTATTTT	CASSQEVQDTQYF
large	TRBV28	TRBD2	TRBJ2-7	TGTGCCAGCAGTCCTGGACTAGCGGGAGGGTCCTACGAGCAGTACTTC	CASSPGLAGGSYEQYF
-	TRBV27	-	TRBJ1-6	TGTGCCAGTAGCATGGCCGGGGGCGGATATAATTCACCCCTCCACTTT	CASSMAGGGYNSPLHF